This T cell receptor beta chain was profiled in a study of cytomegalovirus exposure and HLA in healthy donors. Regarding this clone: Its matching antigen is unknown.

Unrecorded immune exposures were likely, despite nominal health at sampling. Primers for the PCR totalled 60 Vbeta and 13 Jbeta. The protocol was immunoSEQ multiplex PCR, while the TCRdb copy is restricted to in-frame clones and leaves out a portion. The sample lists fewer than 200,000 clones, roughly a tenth occurring once. Overall study findings and caveats: Despite most TCR sequences being rare, some public TCRs occurred in many donors. Later on, an analysis tied around 17,000 TCR beta sequences to HLA alleles at 0.05 false discovery rate. TCR beta V segments were, for the most part, productive about 87% or about 30% of the time in an earlier analysis.

Per the germline V gene, CDR1 is SGHAT and CDR2 is FQNNGV. Trimming at V came to 5 bases and at J to 6 bases, leaving 11 bases not matched to a gene. The CDR3 totals 16 residues. The sequencing sample was made of PBMCs. This sequence joins TRBV11-2 and TRBJ1-4; TRBD1 aligns across 8 bases. The receptor was derived from a woman aged 25 to 45 in good health and CMV-seropositive. The CDR3 protein is CASSPQQGGLYEKLFF. The CDR3 coding sequence is TGTGCCAGCAGCCCCCAACAGGGGGGGTTGTATGAAAAACTGTTTTTT.